Presented here are 18 T cell receptor beta chains from one specimen sequenced in a study of blood T cell repertoires in COVID-19. TCRdb keeps only in-frame clones here, not all; method: immunoSEQ multiplex PCR. The profile covers tens of thousands of clones, with 80% to 90% appearing a single time and around 5% taken by the ten largest. The sample comprised peripheral blood. All receptors derive from a woman older than 75 with active or convalescent COVID-19.

This clone was detected once. The chain combines TRBV7-8 with TRBJ2-3, with a tentative D call TRBD2 (5 bases). CDR3 length: 14 amino acids. With 5 bases removed from V and 3 bases from J, the gap between germline ends came to 12 bases. Germline lookup yields CDR1 SGHVS and CDR2 FQNEAQ. The CDR3 bases are TGTGCCAGCAGCCCCGGGGAACGGACAGATACGCAGTATTTT. Translated, it gives CASSPGERTDTQYF.

V is TRBV7-2 and J is TRBJ1-2; the D is unclear. Germline lookup yields CDR1 SGHTA and CDR2 FQGNSA. The length of the CDR3 is 15 residues. V lost 5 bases, J lost 8 bases, and 21 bases lay in between. CDR3 amino acids: CASSLSFGREHGYTF. Written as DNA, the CDR3 is TGTGCCAGCAGCCTATCGTTCGGGAGGGAGCACGGCTACACCTTC. Variable domain in full (rest from reference TRBV7-2 and TRBJ1-2): GAGVSQSPSNKVTEKGKDVELRCDPISGHTALYWYRQSLGQGLEFLIYFQGNSAPDKSGLPSDRFSAERTGGSVSTLTIQRTQQEDSAVYLCASSLSFGREHGYTFGSGTRLTVV.

The V gene is TRBV29-1, the J gene TRBJ2-7; D is possibly TRBD2 (5 bases). This CDR3 comprises 13 residues. Germline CDR1 SQVTM, CDR2 ANQGSEA. The V end was cut by 4 bases, the J end by 3 bases, with 13 bases between. CDR3: CSVGSGPVYEQYF. The CDR3 coding sequence is TGCAGCGTTGGGAGCGGACCTGTCTACGAGCAGTACTTC.

The chain recombines TRBV30 with TRBJ1-5; weak D call: TRBD1 (5 bases). V lost 0 bases and J lost 7, with 10 bases in between. This CDR3 has 13 residues. Looked up from germline, CDR1 is GTSNPN and CDR2 is SVGIG (reference sequence). CDR3 nucleotide sequence: TGTGCCTGGAGTGTACAGCGGGGGCAGCCCCAGCATTTT. Its protein product is CAWSVQRGQPQHF.

The J gene is TRBJ1-2, the V gene TRBV28; tentative D call: TRBD1 (6 bases). Germline lookup yields CDR1 MDHEN and CDR2 SYDVKM. The CDR3 length is 11 residues. The V end was cut by 6 bases, the J end by 6 bases, with 8 bases between. CDR3 sequence: CASRDRNGYTF. The CDR3 nucleotides read TGTGCCAGCAGGGACAGAAATGGCTACACCTTC.

This chain joins TRBV19 and TRBJ1-2; 7 bases match TRBD1. The V and J ends lost 11 bases and 6 bases, in that order; junction bases with no gene match: 12. Germline V gene lookup returns CDR1 LNHDA and CDR2 SQIVND (reference sequence). CDR3 length equals 13 residues. CDR3 coding DNA: TGTGCCGCTGGGGCAGGGGGTTCAGATGGCTACACCTTC. Protein product: CAAGAGGSDGYTF.

The DNA for the CDR3 is TGTGCCAGCAGCTTCGAGGAAGGGGCCTACGAGCAGTACTTC. It translates to CASSFEEGAYEQYF. This chain connects TRBV11-2 to TRBJ2-7; perhaps TRBD1 as D (5 bases). This CDR3 has 14 residues. Germline V gene lookup returns CDR1 SGHAT and CDR2 FQNNGV. V shed 3 bases and J shed 2 bases, with 11 bases lying between them.

This chain connects TRBV10-3 to TRBJ2-7; 8 nucleotides line up with TRBD1. Trimming removed 4 bases from V and 7 bases from J; junction bases left unmatched: 9. The CDR3 is made up of 14 amino acids. Germline V gives CDR1 ENHRY, CDR2 SYGVKD. CDR3 DNA sequence: TGTGCCATCAGTGGAACAGGGGGATTACGGGAGCAGTACTTC. This gives the protein CAISGTGGLREQYF.

The chain combines TRBV7-9 with TRBJ2-5, with 12 nucleotides matching TRBD2. The V gene end was trimmed by 2 bases and the J gene end by 3 bases; junction bases not matched to a gene: 13. Germline CDR1 reads SEHNR; CDR2 reads FQNEAQ (reference sequence). CDR3 length: 19 residues. The CDR3 sequence: CASSLSRTSGKSYEETQYF. CDR3 sequence (DNA): TGTGCCAGCAGCTTATCCCGGACTAGCGGGAAGTCCTACGAAGAGACCCAGTACTTC.

This chain connects TRBV6-1 to TRBJ2-2, with D maybe TRBD2 (5 bases). V was pared by 2 bases and J by 2 bases, with 9 bases between. CDR3 size: 15 residues. CDR1 is MNHNS, CDR2 SASEGT, per germline. The CDR3: CASSELSGNTGELFF. As DNA, the CDR3 is TGTGCCAGCAGTGAACTGAGCGGCAACACCGGGGAGCTGTTTTTT.

This clone came up once. The V and J genes are TRBV2 and TRBJ2-1; possible D gene TRBD2, 6 bases. Germline loops: CDR1 SNHLY, CDR2 FYNNEI. The CDR3 has 13 residues. Trimming took 3 bases from V and 7 from J, leaving 10 bases between them. CDR3 loop: CASSDMGLNEQFF. CDR3 DNA: TGTGCCAGCAGTGATATGGGACTGAATGAGCAGTTCTTC. The variable domain in full, completed from reference TRBV2 and TRBJ2-1, reads EPEVTQTPSHQVTQMGQEVILRCVPISNHLYFYWYRQILGQKVEFLVSFYNNEISEKSEIFDDQFSVERPDGSNFTLKIRSTKLEDSAMYFCASSDMGLNEQFFGPGTRLTVL.

V usage is TRBV10-3 and J usage is TRBJ2-3, with D unresolved. V was pared by 5 bases and J by 2 bases, with 8 bases between. The CDR3 runs to 13 residues. Germline V gene lookup returns CDR1 ENHRY and CDR2 SYGVKD. CDR3 residues: CAISSVDTDTQYF. CDR3 sequence (DNA): TGTGCCATCAGTAGCGTGGACACAGATACGCAGTATTTT.

V usage is TRBV7-2 and J usage is TRBJ1-1; D might be TRBD1 (5 bases). V shed 1 base and J shed 0 bases, with 12 bases lying between them. There are 16 residues in the CDR3. The V gene's germline CDR1 is SGHTA and CDR2 FQGNSA. CDR3 sequence (DNA): TGTGCCAGCAGCTTAGGGGCAGGGATTATGAACACTGAAGCTTTCTTT. Its protein product is CASSLGAGIMNTEAFF.

The J gene is TRBJ2-1, the V gene TRBV7-2, with 8 bases that match TRBD1. The ends lost 5 bases at V and 6 bases at J; junction bases unmatched: 9. The CDR3 is made up of 15 amino acids. Per germline, CDR1 SGHTA and CDR2 FQGNSA. In DNA, the CDR3 is TGTGCCAGCAGCCCAGGGGGACAGGCGACCAATGAGCAGTTCTTC. Encoded protein: CASSPGGQATNEQFF.

This chain joins TRBV5-6 and TRBJ2-1; D is perhaps TRBD2 (5 bases). V was pared by 4 bases and J by 6 bases, with 23 bases between. CDR1 is SGHDT, CDR2 YYEEEE, per germline. This CDR3 region has 17 residues. The DNA for the CDR3 is TGTGCCAGCAGCCTAGCTCCTTTATACGACGGAACCAATGAGCAGTTCTTC. Translating gives CASSLAPLYDGTNEQFF.

The gene calls are TRBV5-1 and TRBJ2-5; 10 positions match TRBD2. The V gene's germline CDR1 is SGHRS and CDR2 YFSETQ. The CDR3 loop spans 15 amino acids. V shed 3 bases and J 4 bases; nucleotides not matched to a gene: 6. The CDR3 DNA reads as TGCGCCAGCAGCTCCCTAGCGGGAGTACGAGAGACCCAGTACTTC. Amino acids: CASSSLAGVRETQYF.

This chain links TRBV6-5 with TRBJ1-5; TRBD1 aligns across 8 bases. Germline CDR1 and CDR2: MNHEY and SVGAGI. Unmatched junction bases numbered 6, after V lost 7 bases and J lost 4 bases. The CDR3 is 14 residues long. The CDR3 loop reads CASTRTGSNQPQHF. The CDR3 DNA is TGTGCCAGCACAAGGACAGGGTCAAATCAGCCCCAGCATTTT.

This clone was detected only once. V and J are TRBV15 and TRBJ2-1; D might be TRBD1 (6 bases). This CDR3 contains 15 residues. Germline CDR1 is LNHNV and CDR2 is YYDKDF (reference sequence). The ends were cut back, 1 base at V and 4 bases at J, with 11 bases in the middle. CDR3 DNA: TGTGCCACCAGCAGAGCCAGGGGATCTTACAATGAGCAGTTCTTC. Translating gives CATSRARGSYNEQFF.